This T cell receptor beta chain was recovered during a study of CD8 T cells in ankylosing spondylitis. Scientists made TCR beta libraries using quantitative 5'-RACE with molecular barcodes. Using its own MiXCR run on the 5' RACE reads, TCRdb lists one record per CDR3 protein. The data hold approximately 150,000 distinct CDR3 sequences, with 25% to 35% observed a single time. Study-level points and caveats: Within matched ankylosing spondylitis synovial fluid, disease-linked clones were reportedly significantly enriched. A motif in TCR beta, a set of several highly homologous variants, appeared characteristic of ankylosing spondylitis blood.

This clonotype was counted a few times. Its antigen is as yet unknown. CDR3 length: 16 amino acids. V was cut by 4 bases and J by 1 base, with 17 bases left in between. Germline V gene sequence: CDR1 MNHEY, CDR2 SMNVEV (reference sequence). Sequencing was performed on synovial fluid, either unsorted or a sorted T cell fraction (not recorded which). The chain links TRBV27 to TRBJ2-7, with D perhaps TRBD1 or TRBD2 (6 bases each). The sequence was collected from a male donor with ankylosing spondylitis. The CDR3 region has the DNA TGTGCCAGCAGTTCGAGCCAGGGGCGGGGATCCTACGAGCAGTACTTC. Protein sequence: CASSSSQGRGSYEQYF.